This TCR beta chain was recovered during a study of T cell repertoires in cytomegalovirus infection. TCRdb re-derived calls from the reads in MiXCR, one entry per CDR3 protein. The sample lists a few hundred thousand distinct CDR3 sequences, around a tenth occurring once. Study-wide points: Dominating the ex vivo response were HLA-C-restricted CMV-specific TCR beta clonotypes.

V dropped 7 bases and J dropped 5 bases, with 14 bases sitting between them. The CDR3 has 14 residues. As for this clonotype: The antigen is not known.

The chain uses TRBV12-3 or TRBV12-4 and TRBJ2-2; D is perhaps TRBD2 (6 bases). The specimen was PBMCs. The sequence derives from a human donor in good health (CMV status not recorded). Some clones in this sample may be carry-over from other donors' samples. CDR3 sequence reads: CASTPRGWTGELFF. For the CDR3, the DNA is TGTGCCAGCACCCCCCGGGGGTGGACCGGGGAGCTGTTTTTT.